These T cell receptor beta chains were read from a single sample in a study of CD8 T cells in Susac syndrome. TCRdb ran MiXCR on the immunoSEQ multiplex PCR reads and lists one entry per CDR3 protein. The sample contains about 140,000 distinct CDR3 sequences, roughly 94% of which appear only once. The sequencing input was CD8+ T cells from PBMCs. The receptors originated from a human donor with Susac syndrome. The CDR3 runs from the conserved cysteine through the conserved F or W. The D gene is left open where the match is weak. Some rows mark clone size as missing; the rest say once, few, many or name a class of expanded clone.

CDR3nt	CDR3aa	d_gene	v_gene	j_gene	abundance
TGTGCCAGCAGTTCCTGGAGAAGTCCCTACAATGAGCAGTTCTTC	CASSSWRSPYNEQFF	-	TRBV2	TRBJ2-1	-
TGCAGTGCTAGAGATAAGGAACGGGGACAGTTCAATCAGCCCCAGCATTTT	CSARDKERGQFNQPQHF	TRBD1	TRBV20-1	TRBJ1-5	once
TGCAGCGCCGGACTAGCGGGAGAGGGGTTTGGGGAGACCCAGTACTTC	CSAGLAGEGFGETQYF	TRBD2	TRBV29-1	TRBJ2-5	-
TGCAGCGTTGCTTCCGGGTCTGGAAACACCATATATTTT	CSVASGSGNTIYF	-	TRBV29-1	TRBJ1-3	once
TGCGCCAGCAGCTCGGGACAGGGATTCGGGTACGAGCAGTACTTC	CASSSGQGFGYEQYF	TRBD1	TRBV5-1	TRBJ2-7	-
TGTGCCAGCAGTCCCCCCCATAGCGGTCCCTACAATGAGCAGTTCTTC	CASSPPHSGPYNEQFF	-	TRBV2	TRBJ2-1	-
TGTGCCAGTGTTCAAGGCGGGAGTGGTCACAATGAGCAGTTCTTC	CASVQGGSGHNEQFF	TRBD2	TRBV5-4	TRBJ2-1	-
TGTGCCAGCAGCGCGACACGGACAGGGCGGGAGACCCAGTACTTC	CASSATRTGRETQYF	TRBD1	TRBV9	TRBJ2-5	-
TGTGCCACCAGCAGGGGAGCTAGCGGGAGTATCGGGCAGTTCTTC	CATSRGASGSIGQFF	TRBD2	TRBV15	TRBJ2-1	-
TGCAGCGTTGAAAGGGTCAATGAGCAGTTCTTC	CSVERVNEQFF	-	TRBV29-1	TRBJ2-1	once
TGTGCCAGCAGCCATCCTTCTGGGGGCACTGAGCAGTTCTTC	CASSHPSGGTEQFF	-	TRBV4-2	TRBJ2-1	-
TGTGCCAGCAGCTTGGGTGAGTCCGAGCAGTACTTC	CASSLGESEQYF	-	TRBV5-6	TRBJ2-7	-
TGCGCCAGCAGCTCAAGCACGACAGGGGGCTATGGCTACACCTTC	CASSSSTTGGYGYTF	TRBD1	TRBV5-1	TRBJ1-2	-
TGTGCCAGCAACTCTCTCAATGAGCAGTTCTTC	CASNSLNEQFF	-	TRBV28	TRBJ2-1	-
TGTGCCAGCAGCTTCGACAGGCCGGTGGGCGCCGGGGAGCTGTTTTTT	CASSFDRPVGAGELFF	-	TRBV7-9	TRBJ2-2	-
TGTGCCAGCAGCCAAGATCCCCCGCAAGAGACCCAGTACTTC	CASSQDPPQETQYF	-	TRBV3-1	TRBJ2-5	-
TGTGCCAGTATAGTGGGGGCCAACGTCCTGACTTTC	CASIVGANVLTF	-	TRBV12-3/TRBV12-4	TRBJ2-6	-
TGTGCCACCAGCAGCGGAGGGCCTGAGCAGTTCTTC	CATSSGGPEQFF	-	TRBV15	TRBJ2-1	-
TGTGCCAGCAGTTCACCCCCCCAGACAGATACGCAGTATTTT	CASSSPPQTDTQYF	-	TRBV12-3/TRBV12-4	TRBJ2-3	-
TGTGCCAGCACCTATGAACACAATGAGCAGTTCTTC	CASTYEHNEQFF	-	TRBV2	TRBJ2-1	-
TGCACCCCCCTATCCCCGGGGGCGAAGGAAGCTTTCTTT	CTPLSPGAKEAFF	-	TRBV20-1	TRBJ1-1	-
TGTGCCAGCAGTCCCCCCGGGGAGAACACTGAAGCTTTCTTT	CASSPPGENTEAFF	-	TRBV28	TRBJ1-1	-
TGTGCCAGCACCTCGGATTATAATTCACCCCTCCACTTT	CASTSDYNSPLHF	-	TRBV25-1	TRBJ1-6	-
TGTGCCAGCAGCGCAACTAGCACAGATACGCAGTATTTT	CASSATSTDTQYF	-	TRBV7-9	TRBJ2-3	-
TGCAGTGCTAGAGTGGCAGGGGAGTACGAGCAGTACTTC	CSARVAGEYEQYF	-	TRBV20-1	TRBJ2-7	once
TGTGCCAGCAGTGCGCGATCAACCGACAATGAGCAGTTCTTC	CASSARSTDNEQFF	-	TRBV27	TRBJ2-1	once
TGTGCCAGCAGGGACAGCCCGGGCTACACCTTC	CASRDSPGYTF	-	TRBV2	TRBJ1-2	once
TGTGCCAGCAGCTTTACTAGCGGGAGTAAGTTCTACGAGCAGTACTTC	CASSFTSGSKFYEQYF	TRBD2	TRBV5-6	TRBJ2-7	-
TGTGCCAGGGCGGACGGAGACACCGGGGAGCTGTTTTTT	CARADGDTGELFF	-	TRBV7-8	TRBJ2-2	-
TGTGCCAGCAGTTTACGGTCTCAACTAGCGCACGGGCTCAATGAGCAGTTCTTC	CASSLRSQLAHGLNEQFF	TRBD2	TRBV28	TRBJ2-1	-